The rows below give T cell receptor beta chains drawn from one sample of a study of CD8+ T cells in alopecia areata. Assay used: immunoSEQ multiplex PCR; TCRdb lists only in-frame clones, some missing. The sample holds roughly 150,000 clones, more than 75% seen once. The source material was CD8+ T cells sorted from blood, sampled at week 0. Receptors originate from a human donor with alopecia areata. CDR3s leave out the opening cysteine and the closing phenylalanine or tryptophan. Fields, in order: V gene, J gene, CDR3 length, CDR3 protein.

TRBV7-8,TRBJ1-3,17,ASSARGDTSTGPGNTIY
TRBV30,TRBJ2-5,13,AWSAIGLAAETQY
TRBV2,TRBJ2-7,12,ASSDYGTTREQY
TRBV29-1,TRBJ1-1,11,SSLGQAPNEAF
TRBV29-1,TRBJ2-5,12,SVGSQTDWETQY
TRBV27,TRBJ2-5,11,ASTNSGSETQY
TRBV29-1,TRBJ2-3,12,SVVGPPGTDTQY
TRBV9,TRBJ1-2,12,ASSEDNTYYGYT
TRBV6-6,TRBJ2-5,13,ASRRPGPEKETQY
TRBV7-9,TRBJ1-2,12,ASSQGSSRFGYT
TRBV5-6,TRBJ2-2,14,ASSWGLAGNTGELF
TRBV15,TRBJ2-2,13,ATSLDRSYTGELF
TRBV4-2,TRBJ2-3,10,ASSQEDDTQY
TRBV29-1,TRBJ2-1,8,SVVYNEQF
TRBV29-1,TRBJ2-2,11,SVEDPGTGELF
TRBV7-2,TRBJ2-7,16,ASTEDIPTSLTSYEQY
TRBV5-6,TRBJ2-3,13,ASSRTGIITDTQY
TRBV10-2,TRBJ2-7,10,ASTSGIDEQY
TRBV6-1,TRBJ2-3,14,ASSEAHGRYTDTQY
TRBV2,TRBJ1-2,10,ASYQGAFGYT
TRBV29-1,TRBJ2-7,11,SVEEPEAYEQY
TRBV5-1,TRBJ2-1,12,ASSLGAGTNEQF
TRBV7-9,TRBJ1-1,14,ASSPGWGLRNTEAF
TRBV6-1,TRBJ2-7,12,ASSGSGGSYEQY
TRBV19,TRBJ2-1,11,ASSSLASNEQF
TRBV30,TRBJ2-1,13,AWTADRGRGDEQF
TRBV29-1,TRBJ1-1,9,SVGDGPEAF
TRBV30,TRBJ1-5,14,AWSAVGRLSNQPQH
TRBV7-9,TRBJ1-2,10,ASSFNNYGYT
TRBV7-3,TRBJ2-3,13,ASSPLAGSTDTQY
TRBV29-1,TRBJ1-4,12,SVEDRREEEKLF
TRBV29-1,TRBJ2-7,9,SVDGDHEQY
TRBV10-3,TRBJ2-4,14,AISEFFWRTKNIQY
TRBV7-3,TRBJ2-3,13,ASSPTVAATDTQY
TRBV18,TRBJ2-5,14,ASSPWHEGGEETQY
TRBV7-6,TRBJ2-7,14,ASSLEGIGGGYEQY
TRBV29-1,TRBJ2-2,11,SVGGLGTGELF
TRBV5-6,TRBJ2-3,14,ASSSDREESTDTQY
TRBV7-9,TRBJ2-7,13,ASSLLGGRSHEQY
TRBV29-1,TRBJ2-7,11,SVEDLPRAEQY
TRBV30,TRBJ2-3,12,AWSVLSGADTQY
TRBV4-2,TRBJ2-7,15,ASSQDLSGTSDYEQY
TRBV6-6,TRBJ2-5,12,ASSYLLDRETQY
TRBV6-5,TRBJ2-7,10,ASSTRSYEQY
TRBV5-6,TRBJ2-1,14,ASSPLGDYPYNEQF
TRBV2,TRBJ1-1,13,ASSDRTGMNTEAF
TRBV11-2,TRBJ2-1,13,ASSLTVSSYNEQF
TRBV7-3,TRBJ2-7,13,ASSPFPGTLDEQY
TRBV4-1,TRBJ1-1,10,ASSLQTGEAF
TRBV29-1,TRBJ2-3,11,SVDGTSTDTQY
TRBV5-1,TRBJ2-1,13,ASSLLADPLREQF
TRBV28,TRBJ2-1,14,ASSSPAGGKANEQF